This T cell receptor (beta chain) was recorded in a study of shared clonotypes between healthy human individuals. Trimming took off 0 bases at V and 0 bases at J, with 6 bases between the two ends. CDR1 GTSNPN and CDR2 SVGIG come from the germline V gene (reference sequence). The CDR3 extends over 14 amino acids. Study-level results: Larger richness was generally estimated for naive than memory subsets.

This clone was counted ten times or more. The antigen remains undetermined. Genomic DNA of every subset was divided equally among multiple immunoSEQ plates. Replicate sorted-subset PCRs were loaded with about 0.2 ug DNA, about 30,000 T cell genomes. The data were produced by immunoSEQ multiplex PCR, yet TCRdb's version contains in-frame clones alone and is incomplete. The table records some 1,100,000 clones, approximately 80% of them present only once. The receptor's source is a man aged 18 to 29 in good health. Some clones in this sample may be carry-over from other donors' samples. This chain uses TRBV30 with TRBJ1-3; D is undetermined. The sequenced material came from memory CD4+ T cells from PBMCs. Noted subset: CD45RA-negative fraction. CDR3 sequence: CAWSVGFSGNTIYF. CDR3 DNA: TGTGCCTGGAGTGTAGGGTTCTCTGGAAACACCATATATTTT.